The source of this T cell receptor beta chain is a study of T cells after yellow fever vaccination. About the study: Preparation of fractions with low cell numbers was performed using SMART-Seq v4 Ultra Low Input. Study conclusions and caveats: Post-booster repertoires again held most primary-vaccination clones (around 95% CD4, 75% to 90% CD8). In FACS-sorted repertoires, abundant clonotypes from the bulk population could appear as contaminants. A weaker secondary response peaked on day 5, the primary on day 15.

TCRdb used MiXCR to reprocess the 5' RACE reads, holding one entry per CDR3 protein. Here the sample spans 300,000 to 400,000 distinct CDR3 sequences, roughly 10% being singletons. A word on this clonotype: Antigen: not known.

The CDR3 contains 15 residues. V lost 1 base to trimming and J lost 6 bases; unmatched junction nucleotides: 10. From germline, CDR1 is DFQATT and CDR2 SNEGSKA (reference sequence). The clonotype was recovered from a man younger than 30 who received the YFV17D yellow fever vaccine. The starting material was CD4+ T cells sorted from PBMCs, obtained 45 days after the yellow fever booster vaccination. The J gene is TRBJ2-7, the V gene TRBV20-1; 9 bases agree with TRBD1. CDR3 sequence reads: CSARGGTGSEFEQYF. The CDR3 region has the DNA TGCAGTGCTAGAGGTGGGACAGGGAGTGAGTTCGAGCAGTACTTC.